These T cell receptor beta chains were read from a single sample in a study of cytomegalovirus exposure and HLA in healthy donors. Generated by immunoSEQ multiplex PCR, the TCRdb table keeps only in-frame clones and is missing some. The sample has some 200,000 clones, around 80% seen once. The sequencing sample was made of PBMCs. These receptors originate from a woman aged 55 to 70 in good health and CMV-seropositive. The conserved cysteine and the conserved F or W are not part of the CDR3 here. A D gene is named only where the DNA matches it firmly. The size entry is marked missing in some rows and otherwise reads once, few, many or a size class.

TRBJ1-4 TRBD1 TRBV6-5 . ASRRTGFSNEKLF
TRBJ2-6 TRBD1 TRBV2 few ASSEQDRGLLT
TRBJ1-1 . TRBV2 . ASSESSATEAF
TRBJ2-1 TRBD2 TRBV7-9 . ASSLGIAGGYNEQF
TRBJ2-7 TRBD2 TRBV19 . ASKEQTGGPYEQY
TRBJ2-2 . TRBV7-2 . ASSSNQGRAGELF
TRBJ2-5 TRBD1 TRBV9 few ASSVVGTAQETQY
TRBJ1-1 . TRBV30 once AWGPGAGTEAF
TRBJ2-5 TRBD2 TRBV9 . ASSRTSGGAPGETQY
TRBJ1-5 TRBD1 TRBV28 . ASRRSPIWDRVNQPQH
TRBJ2-7 . TRBV6-5 once ASSQGTGSSYEQY
TRBJ2-7 TRBD1 TRBV7-8 . ASSPTNRGEQY
TRBJ1-2 . TRBV4-2 . ASSQDWQVRGYT
TRBJ2-7 . TRBV19 . ASSITSRGSFQY
TRBJ1-5 TRBD1 TRBV5-1 . ASSLEGGARQPQH
TRBJ2-7 . TRBV5-1 . ASSLTWTTPPEQY
TRBJ2-5 . TRBV6-1 . ASSRGSPETQY
TRBJ2-3 TRBD1 TRBV14 . ASSRPGQGDTQY
TRBJ2-1 . TRBV18 few ASSKTTRISYNEQF
TRBJ1-1 . TRBV7-3 few ASSPEGQTEAF
TRBJ1-2 TRBD1 TRBV30 . AWSFGQGAGYT
TRBJ1-2 . TRBV28 few ASSFRGNGYGYT
TRBJ2-1 TRBD1 TRBV30 . AWSWGQGGNEQF
TRBJ2-1 . TRBV4-1 few ASSQAPGSSYNEQF
TRBJ1-1 . TRBV30 . AWTRVAGAF
TRBJ1-4 . TRBV5-6 few ASSRPIQGTNEKLF
TRBJ2-2 . TRBV30 . AWSPGGELF
TRBJ2-1 TRBD1 TRBV5-1 . ASSFNTGGAHNEQF
TRBJ1-2 . TRBV7-8 . ASSPPGEGVYGYT
TRBJ1-2 TRBD1 TRBV18 . ASSPGQGGYT
TRBJ1-4 TRBD1 TRBV2 . ASSGSGTGEKLF
TRBJ1-2 TRBD1 TRBV28 . ASSPTFGDRVSSYGYT
TRBJ1-1 . TRBV5-4 few ASSNGQMNTEAF
TRBJ2-6 . TRBV30 . AWISGINVLT
TRBJ2-5 TRBD2 TRBV30 . AWSRASGRAWKTQY
TRBJ1-3 . TRBV14 . ASSQDLRDGNTIY
TRBJ2-3 . TRBV7-9 once SSSSPWGGPSTDTQY